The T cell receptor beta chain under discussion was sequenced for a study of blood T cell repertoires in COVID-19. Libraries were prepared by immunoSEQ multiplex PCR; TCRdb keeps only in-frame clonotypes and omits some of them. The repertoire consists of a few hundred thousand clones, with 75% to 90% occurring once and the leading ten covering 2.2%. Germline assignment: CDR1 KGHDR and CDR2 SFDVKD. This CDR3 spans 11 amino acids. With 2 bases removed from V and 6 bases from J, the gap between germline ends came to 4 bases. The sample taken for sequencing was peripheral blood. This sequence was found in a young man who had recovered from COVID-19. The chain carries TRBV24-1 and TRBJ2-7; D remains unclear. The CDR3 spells CATSDYSEQYF. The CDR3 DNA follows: TGTGCCACCAGTGATTATAGCGAGCAGTACTTC.